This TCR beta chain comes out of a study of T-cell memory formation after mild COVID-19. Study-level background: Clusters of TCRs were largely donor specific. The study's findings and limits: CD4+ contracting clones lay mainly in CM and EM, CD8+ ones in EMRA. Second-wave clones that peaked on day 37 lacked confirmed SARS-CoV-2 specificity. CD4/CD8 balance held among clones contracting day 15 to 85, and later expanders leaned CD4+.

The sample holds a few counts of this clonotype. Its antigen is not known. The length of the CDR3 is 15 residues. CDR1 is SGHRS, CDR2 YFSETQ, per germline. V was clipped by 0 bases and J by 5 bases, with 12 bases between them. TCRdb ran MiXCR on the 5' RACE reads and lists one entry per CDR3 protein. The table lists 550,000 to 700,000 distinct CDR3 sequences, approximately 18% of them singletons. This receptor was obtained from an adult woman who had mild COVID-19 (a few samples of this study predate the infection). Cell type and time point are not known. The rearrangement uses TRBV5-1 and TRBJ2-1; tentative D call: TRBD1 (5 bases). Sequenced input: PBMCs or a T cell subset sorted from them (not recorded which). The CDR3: CASSLGSGWDNEQFF. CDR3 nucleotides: TGCGCCAGCAGCTTGGGATCAGGGTGGGACAATGAGCAGTTCTTC.